These 27 T cell receptor beta chains came from one sample sequenced in a study of CXCR3-negative and CXCR3-positive naive CD8 T cells. The authors prepared UMI-labeled TRB cDNA libraries by 5' RACE. TCRdb re-called the 5' RACE reads, yielding one record per CDR3 amino acid sequence without DNA. In total, the table holds some 130,000 distinct CDR3 sequences. Source material: naive CXCR3- CD8+ T cells from blood. Subset defined: CD45RO-CCR7+CD27+CD95- naive CD8+ T cells lacking CXCR3 (TNR3-). Receptors originate from a human donor in good health. Some clones in this sample may be carry-over from other donors' samples.

This chain uses TRBV20-1 with TRBJ1-6; the TRBD1 assignment by TCRdb is unverifiable without DNA. The CDR3 contains 13 residues. Germline V CDR1 and CDR2: DFQATT, SNEGSKA (reference sequence). The CDR3 sequence is CSARGQGGSPLHF.

The V call is TRBV4-3, the J call TRBJ2-7; TCRdb's D gene call, TRBD1, goes unchecked for lack of DNA. The germline V gene encodes CDR1 LGHNA and CDR2 YSLEER. The CDR3 sequence is 18 residues long. The CDR3 region is CASSQDRGRLGPPYEQYF.

CDR3 sequence reads: CASSPRGTSSNEQFF. The J gene is TRBJ2-1, the V gene TRBV7-3; the D gene TCRdb calls, TRBD2, cannot be checked with no DNA. This CDR3 spans 15 amino acids. Per the germline V gene, CDR1 is SGHTA and CDR2 is FQGTGA.

This chain uses TRBV9 with TRBJ2-1; TCRdb's D gene call, TRBD1, goes unchecked for lack of DNA. CDR3 length: 14 residues. The germline V gene has CDR1 SGDLS and CDR2 YYNGEE. This CDR3 is CASSVDKGRNEQFF. The variable domain in full, with the rest retrieved from reference TRBV9 and TRBJ2-1, is DSGVTQTPKHLITATGQRVTLRCSPRSGDLSVYWYQQSLDQGLQFLIQYYNGEERAKGNILERFSAQQFPDLHSELNLSSLELGDSALYFCASSVDKGRNEQFFGPGTRLTVL.

V usage is TRBV6-6 and J usage is TRBJ2-3. The CDR3 spans 13 residues. Germline CDR1 MNHNY, CDR2 SVGAGI (reference sequence). The CDR3 reads CASSYSSTDTQYF.

This chain links TRBV20-1 with TRBJ2-7; the D call from TCRdb, TRBD1, cannot be confirmed without DNA. Germline loops: CDR1 DFQATT, CDR2 SNEGSKA (reference sequence). The CDR3 contains 14 residues. The CDR3 reads CSAAGQGPAYEQYF.

The chain employs TRBV12-3 or TRBV12-4 and TRBJ2-3. This CDR3 is 12 amino acids long. Here the CDR3 reads CASSLEEDTQYF.

The J gene is TRBJ1-2, the V gene TRBV5-1; TCRdb outputs TRBD1, but without DNA this stays unchecked. The CDR3 runs to 18 residues. The germline V gene encodes CDR1 SGHRS and CDR2 YFSETQ. The CDR3 loop is CASSTGSRGTSPNYGYTF. Based on the CDR3 plus reference TRBV5-1 and TRBJ1-2, the full variable domain is KAGVTQTPRYLIKTRGQQVTLSCSPISGHRSVSWYQQTPGQGLQFLFEYFSETQRNKGNFPGRFSGRQFSNSRSEMNVSTLELGDSALYLCASSTGSRGTSPNYGYTFGSGTRLTVV.

This rearrangement joins TRBV12-3 or TRBV12-4 to TRBJ2-1; TCRdb's assignment of TRBD1 cannot be checked, as there is no DNA. The CDR3 runs to 14 residues. CDR3 amino acids: CASSLESRTGKQFF.

The chain carries TRBV4-1 and TRBJ2-7; TCRdb gives TRBD2 as the D gene, but with no DNA this cannot be confirmed. From germline, CDR1 is MGHRA and CDR2 YSYEKL. CDR3 length: 17 residues. CDR3 sequence: CASSQPEGSGGPYEQYF.

The CDR3 is CASSQPTAGNKDEQYF. The chain combines TRBV7-9 with TRBJ2-7; as DNA is missing, the TRBD2 call by TCRdb cannot be tested. CDR1 SEHNR and CDR2 FQNEAQ come from the germline V gene (reference sequence). The CDR3 runs 16 residues.

The J gene is TRBJ2-5, the V gene TRBV7-2; checking the TCRdb D call of TRBD2 is not possible without DNA. This CDR3 is built from 18 residues. Per germline, CDR1 SGHTA and CDR2 FQGNSA. The CDR3 here is CASSLAPMGGGVWETQYF.

The gene calls are TRBV19 and TRBJ2-1; TCRdb calls TRBD1, which cannot be checked without DNA. Germline V lookup: CDR1 LNHDA, CDR2 SQIVND (reference sequence). CDR3 size: 14 residues. The CDR3 sequence is CASSITGLNNEQFF.

V and J are TRBV27 and TRBJ2-1. CDR1 is MNHEY and CDR2 is SMNVEV in the germline V gene (reference sequence). This CDR3 is built from 14 residues. This CDR3 is CASTGQGPYNEQFF.

This CDR3 reads CASSPDWGVGRAGELFF. The rearrangement links TRBV28 to TRBJ2-2; TCRdb proposes TRBD1, but this gene call is untestable without DNA. The CDR3 is 17 residues long. Germline CDR1 reads MDHEN; CDR2 reads SYDVKM.

The rearrangement joins TRBV5-1 to TRBJ2-1; with no DNA, the TCRdb D assignment of TRBD2 cannot be verified. This CDR3 region has 16 residues. Germline V gene sequence: CDR1 SGHRS, CDR2 YFSETQ. The CDR3 loop reads CASRTLAGGPYNEQFF.

This chain uses TRBV6-2 or TRBV6-3 with TRBJ2-7; TCRdb lists TRBD2, though no DNA is available to test this call. The CDR3 consists of 13 residues. Germline assignment: CDR1 MNHEY and CDR2 SVGEGT. This CDR3 reads CASSRDGDYEQYF.

This rearrangement joins TRBV19 to TRBJ2-1; TCRdb indicates TRBD2, and absent DNA this call remains unverified. The germline V gene has CDR1 LNHDA and CDR2 SQIVND (reference sequence). The CDR3 contains 14 residues. The CDR3 here is CASTSLGPYNEQFF.

The chain is built from TRBV5-5 and TRBJ2-1; TCRdb picks TRBD2, but there is no DNA to check that call. The CDR3 loop spans 16 amino acids. Germline CDR1 and CDR2: SGHKS and YYEKEE (reference sequence). Here the CDR3 reads CASSLVWLAGMNEQFF.

The rearrangement joins TRBV7-6 to TRBJ2-3; TCRdb reports TRBD2, a call that lacks DNA to check it against. CDR1 SGHVS and CDR2 FNYEAQ come from the germline V gene. The CDR3 is 16 amino acids. The CDR3: CASSLLAGGGPDTQYF.

This chain links TRBV7-2 with TRBJ2-3; TCRdb selects TRBD2, and the lack of DNA leaves this call unchecked. CDR1 and CDR2 from the germline V gene are SGHTA and FQGNSA. The CDR3 consists of 14 residues. The CDR3 loop reads CASSLGVSGDTQYF. The whole variable domain, remainder taken from reference TRBV7-2 and TRBJ2-3, is GAGVSQSPSNKVTEKGKDVELRCDPISGHTALYWYRQSLGQGLEFLIYFQGNSAPDKSGLPSDRFSAERTGGSVSTLTIQRTQQEDSAVYLCASSLGVSGDTQYFGPGTRLTVL.

J is TRBJ2-2 and V is TRBV28. Germline CDR1 reads MDHEN; CDR2 reads SYDVKM. CDR3 length: 14 amino acids. The CDR3 loop reads CANHRGTNTGELFF.

The V call is TRBV4-1, the J call TRBJ2-7; lacking DNA, the TRBD2 call made by TCRdb goes unchecked. This CDR3 contains 15 residues. CDR1 is MGHRA and CDR2 is YSYEKL in the germline V gene. The CDR3 spells CASTAKASGGNEQYF.

This chain's CDR3 is CASSFKAASGNTIYF. V and J are TRBV13 and TRBJ1-3. The CDR3 consists of 15 residues. Germline values: CDR1 PRHDT, CDR2 FYEKMQ (reference sequence).

This chain links TRBV5-1 with TRBJ2-5; TCRdb's D gene call, TRBD2, goes unchecked for lack of DNA. Per germline, CDR1 SGHRS and CDR2 YFSETQ. CDR3 length: 13 residues. This CDR3 reads CASSLVRRETQYF.

The chain is built from TRBV4-3 and TRBJ2-1; the D call of TRBD1 rests on TCRdb alone, since no DNA is present to check it. Germline V gene sequence: CDR1 LGHNA, CDR2 YSLEER. CDR3 size: 15 residues. CDR3: CASSPGDSSDNEQFF.

CDR3 region: CASSIAGTADEQYF. V gene TRBV7-9 combines with J gene TRBJ2-7; TCRdb's D call, TRBD2, is unchecked because there is no DNA. The germline V gene encodes CDR1 SEHNR and CDR2 FQNEAQ (reference sequence). The CDR3 runs 14 residues.